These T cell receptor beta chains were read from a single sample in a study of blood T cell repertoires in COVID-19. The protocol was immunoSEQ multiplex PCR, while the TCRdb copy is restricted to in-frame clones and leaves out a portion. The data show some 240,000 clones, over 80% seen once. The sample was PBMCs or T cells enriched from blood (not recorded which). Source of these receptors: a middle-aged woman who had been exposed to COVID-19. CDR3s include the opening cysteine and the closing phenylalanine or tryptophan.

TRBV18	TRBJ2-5	CASSPSRTATQETQYF
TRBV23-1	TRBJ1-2	CASSQTGTGWSHYGYTF
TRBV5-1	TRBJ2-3	CASLIPGLANTDTQYF
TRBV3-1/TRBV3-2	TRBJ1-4	CASSQVQGPDEKLFF
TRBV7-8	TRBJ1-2	CASTMDRGNYGYTF
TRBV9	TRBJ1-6	CASSVIDNSPLHF
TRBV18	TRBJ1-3	CASSPDEGARGNTIYF
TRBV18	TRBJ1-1	CASSPEQPLNTEAFF
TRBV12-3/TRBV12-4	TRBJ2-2	CASRSYTGELFF
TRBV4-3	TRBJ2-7	CASSHSGGPYEQYF
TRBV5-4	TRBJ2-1	CASSLWGGVDEQFF
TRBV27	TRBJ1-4	CASSPGQGGSEKLFF
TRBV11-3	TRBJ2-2	CASSLGQGNTGELFF
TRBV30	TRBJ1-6	CAWSVHRANSPLHF
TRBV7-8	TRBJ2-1	CASSLEGRENEQFF
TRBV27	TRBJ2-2	CASSLFGLGPGELFF
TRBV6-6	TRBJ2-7	CASSRTGSSYEQYF
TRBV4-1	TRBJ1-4	CASSQVAGDPNEKLFF
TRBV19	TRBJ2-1	CASSIVTGSIEQFF
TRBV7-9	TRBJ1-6	CASSLGGVYNSPLHF
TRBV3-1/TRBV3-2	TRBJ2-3	CASSQDSLAGIDTQYF
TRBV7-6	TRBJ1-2	CASSPRQGNYGYTF
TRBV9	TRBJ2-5	CASSGGQANQETQYF